Here is one T cell receptor (beta chain) with its context. Its antigen is not identified. The data derive from a study of T cells in localized non-small cell lung cancer. The CDR3 covers 16 residues. General study results and limits: Adjacent lung had a median around 60 of the 100 largest tumor clones. Sequencing involved a lone tumor region, leaving heterogeneity possible.

Sequencing used immunoSEQ multiplex PCR; TCRdb keeps in-frame clones, though not all of them. The sample includes 25,000 to 35,000 clones, about 89% of them seen just once. Sequenced material: PBMCs, taken before any cancer treatment. The clonotype comes from a man aged 40 to 70 with stage II lung adenocarcinoma. The rearrangement uses TRBV21-1 and TRBJ1-2; the table's D gene call, TRBD1, was not cross checked with the DNA. TRBV21-1 constitutes a pseudogene. The CDR3 reads CASSKGRTGGYNGYTF. CDR3 DNA sequence: TGTGCCAGCAGCAAAGGCAGGACAGGGGGGTATAATGGCTACACCTTC.